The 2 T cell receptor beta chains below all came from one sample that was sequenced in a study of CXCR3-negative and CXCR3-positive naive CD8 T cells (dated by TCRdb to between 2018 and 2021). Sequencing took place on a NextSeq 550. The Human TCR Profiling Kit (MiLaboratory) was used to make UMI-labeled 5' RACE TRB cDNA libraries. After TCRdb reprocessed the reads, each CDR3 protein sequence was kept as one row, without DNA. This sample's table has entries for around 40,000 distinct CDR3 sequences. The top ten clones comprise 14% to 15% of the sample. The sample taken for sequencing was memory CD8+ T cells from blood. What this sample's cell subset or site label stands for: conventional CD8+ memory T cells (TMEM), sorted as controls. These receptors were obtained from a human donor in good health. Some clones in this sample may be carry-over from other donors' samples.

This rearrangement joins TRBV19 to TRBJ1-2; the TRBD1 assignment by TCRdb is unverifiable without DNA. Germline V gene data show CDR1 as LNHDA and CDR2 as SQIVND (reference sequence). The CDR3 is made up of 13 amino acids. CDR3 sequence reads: CASSISGYEGYTF.

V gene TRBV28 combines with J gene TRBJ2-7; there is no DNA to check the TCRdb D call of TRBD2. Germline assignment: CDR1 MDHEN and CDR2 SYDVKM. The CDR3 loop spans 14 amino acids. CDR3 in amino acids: CASNGNSLSYEQYF. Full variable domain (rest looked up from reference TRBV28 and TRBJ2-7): DVKVTQSSRYLVKRTGEKVFLECVQDMDHENMFWYRQDPGLGLRLIYFSYDVKMKEKGDIPEGYSVSREKKERFSLILESASTNQTSMYLCASNGNSLSYEQYFGPGTRLTVT.